Below are 12 T cell receptor beta chains sequenced from a single sample in a study of human T cells and chemical hapten exposure. TCRdb re-analysed the RACE reads in MiXCR, keeping a single row per CDR3 protein. Among some 200,000 distinct CDR3 sequences, approximately 20% were seen once, and the ten largest hold about 7%. As to time point: patch test 1, 2 weeks after DPC sensitization. Indicated treatment: therapeutic diphenylcyclopropenone sensitization with weekly scalp DPC. This specimen was whole blood, taken in connection with sensitization to the hapten diphenylcyclopropenone (DPC). The receptor set was obtained from a woman between 50 and 59 years old with alopecia areata. Some clones in this sample may be carry-over from other donors' samples.

CDR3 loop: CASSLRAGWDEQYF. The CDR3 nucleotides read TGTGCCAGCAGCTTGCGAGCGGGTTGGGACGAGCAGTACTTC. J is TRBJ2-7 and V is TRBV7-9; tentative D call: TRBD2 (6 bases). Between the trimmed V and J ends, which lost 3 bases and 5 bases, there was a span of 14 bases. The V gene's germline CDR1 is SEHNR and CDR2 FQNEAQ (reference sequence). CDR3 size: 14 residues.

This clonotype has only a few counts. The genes are TRBV7-2 and TRBJ1-2; D is possibly TRBD1 (6 bases). V was trimmed by 6 bases and J by 6 bases, leaving 17 bases between them. The CDR3 runs to 14 residues. Germline values: CDR1 SGHTA, CDR2 FQGNSA. The CDR3 loop is CASSRPVGADGYTF. CDR3 sequence (DNA): TGTGCCAGCAGTCGCCCCGTGGGGGCTGATGGCTACACCTTC.

This clonotype has a handful of counts. This rearrangement joins TRBV5-1 to TRBJ2-7, with D unresolved. The CDR3 consists of 15 residues. With 0 bases removed from V and 1 base from J, the gap between germline ends came to 11 bases. Germline V CDR1 and CDR2: SGHRS, YFSETQ. CDR3 protein: CASSLGAVASYEQYF. CDR3 sequence (DNA): TGCGCCAGCAGCTTGGGCGCAGTTGCGTCCTACGAGCAGTACTTC.

This clonotype came up a few times. V usage is TRBV28 and J usage is TRBJ2-1; no definite D call. Germline V gene lookup returns CDR1 MDHEN and CDR2 SYDVKM. There are 12 residues in the CDR3. Trimming stripped 5 bases from V and 6 bases from J, with 8 bases between. In nucleotides, the CDR3 is TGTGCCAGCAGTAGATTCAGCAATGAGCAGTTCTTC. This codes for CASSRFSNEQFF.

This clonotype was recorded a few times. The V call is TRBV20-1, the J call TRBJ2-1; 14 nucleotides line up with TRBD2. CDR3 length: 19 amino acids. Germline CDR1 and CDR2: DFQATT and SNEGSKA (reference sequence). V was pared by 5 bases and J by 4 bases, with 16 bases of the junction left unmatched. The CDR3 coding sequence is TGCAGTGCTCCTCTGGTGGGACTAGCGGGAGCAACAAGGTACAATGAGCAGTTCTTC. Translation gives CSAPLVGLAGATRYNEQFF.

This clonotype has more than one count but fewer than ten. The chain links TRBV7-9 to TRBJ1-2, with a tentative D call TRBD1 (6 bases). This CDR3 region has 14 residues. Trimming removed 3 bases from V and 4 bases from J, with 12 bases in between. Germline assignment: CDR1 SEHNR and CDR2 FQNEAQ (reference sequence). CDR3 sequence reads: CASSFHKDSYGYTF. As DNA, the CDR3 is TGTGCCAGCAGCTTTCACAAGGACAGCTATGGCTACACCTTC.

This chain uses TRBV6-5 with TRBJ1-5, with D possibly being TRBD1 (6 bases). Trimming removed 5 bases from V and 4 bases from J, with 18 bases in between. The CDR3 covers 16 residues. Germline CDR1 MNHEY, CDR2 SVGAGI. The CDR3 loop reads CASSRAQGFGNQPQHF. The CDR3 bases are TGTGCCAGCAGTCGGGCACAGGGCTTTGGTAATCAGCCCCAGCATTTT.

This chain uses TRBV20-1 with TRBJ2-3; 8 nucleotides match TRBD2. The J segment lost 4 bases and the V segment lost 5 bases, leaving 11 bases of the junction unmatched. The CDR3 runs 15 residues. Germline CDR1 is DFQATT and CDR2 is SNEGSKA (reference sequence). This CDR3 reads CSAHRTSNSPDTQYF. Written as DNA, the CDR3 is TGCAGTGCTCACCGGACTAGCAATAGCCCAGATACGCAGTATTTT.

CDR3 amino acids: CASSLNPATGAYNEQFF. The CDR3 coding sequence is TGCGCCAGCAGCTTGAATCCTGCGACAGGGGCTTACAATGAGCAGTTCTTC. The J gene is TRBJ2-1, the V gene TRBV5-1, with TRBD1 matching 8 bases. CDR1 and CDR2 from the germline V gene are SGHRS and YFSETQ. The CDR3 sequence is 17 residues long. Trimming cost V 1 base and J 4 bases; bases outside gene matches: 10.

This clonotype was detected only a few times. The gene calls are TRBV15 and TRBJ2-6; D call uncertain. Trimming removed 2 bases at V and 2 bases at J, with 10 bases between. The CDR3 length is 16 residues. Germline CDR1 is LNHNV and CDR2 is YYDKDF (reference sequence). CDR3 sequence: CATSRNRRTGANVLTF. In nucleotides, the CDR3 is TGTGCCACCAGCAGAAACCGCCGGACTGGGGCCAACGTCCTGACTTTC.

CDR3 amino acids: CASSQGPGSGSTGELFF. CDR3 bases: TGTGCCAGCAGCCAAGGCCCAGGAAGCGGGAGCACCGGGGAGCTGTTTTTT. The V and J genes are TRBV3-1 and TRBJ2-2; the match to TRBD2 covers 8 bases. This CDR3 has 17 residues. Germline trimming cut 1 base from V and 4 bases from J; bases unmatched to any gene: 8. CDR1 LGHDT and CDR2 YNNKEL come from the germline V gene (reference sequence). The whole variable domain, filled in from reference TRBV3-1 and TRBJ2-2, reads DTAVSQTPKYLVTQMGNDKSIKCEQNLGHDTMYWYKQDSKKFLKIMFSYNNKELIINETVPNRFSPKSPDKAHLNLHINSLELGDSAVYFCASSQGPGSGSTGELFFGEGSRLTVL.

The V gene is TRBV10-3, the J gene TRBJ2-1; weak D call: TRBD1 (6 bases). V lost 5 bases and J 8 bases, leaving 19 bases between the germline ends. The V gene's germline CDR1 is ENHRY and CDR2 SYGVKD. The CDR3 is made up of 15 amino acids. CDR3 loop: CAISTDRQARYEQFF. The CDR3 nucleotides are TGTGCCATCAGTACCGATAGACAGGCCAGGTATGAGCAGTTCTTC.